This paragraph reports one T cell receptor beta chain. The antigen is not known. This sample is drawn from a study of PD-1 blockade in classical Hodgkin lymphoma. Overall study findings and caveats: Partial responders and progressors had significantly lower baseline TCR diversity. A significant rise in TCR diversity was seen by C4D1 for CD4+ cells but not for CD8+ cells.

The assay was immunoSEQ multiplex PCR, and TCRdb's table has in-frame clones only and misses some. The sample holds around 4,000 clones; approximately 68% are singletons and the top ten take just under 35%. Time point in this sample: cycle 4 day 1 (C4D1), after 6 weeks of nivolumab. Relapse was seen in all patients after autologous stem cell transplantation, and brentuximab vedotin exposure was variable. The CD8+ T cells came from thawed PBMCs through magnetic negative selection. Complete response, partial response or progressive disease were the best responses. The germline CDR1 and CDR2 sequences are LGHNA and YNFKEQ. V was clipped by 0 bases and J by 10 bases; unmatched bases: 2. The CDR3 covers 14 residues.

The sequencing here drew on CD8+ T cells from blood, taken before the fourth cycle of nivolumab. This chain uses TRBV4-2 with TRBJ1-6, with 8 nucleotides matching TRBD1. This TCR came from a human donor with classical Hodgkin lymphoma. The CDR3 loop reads CASSQDTGGSPLHF. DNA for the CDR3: TGTGCCAGCAGCCAAGATACAGGGGGATCACCCCTCCACTTT.